Reported below is one TCR beta chain. The record originates from a study of blood T cell repertoires in COVID-19. Across the whole study: The United States, Italy and Spain supplied acute and convalescent COVID-19 samples. Sources were T cells, B-cell-depleted T cells, or PBMCs; the material itself was cDNA or gDNA.

As originally analysed: Nucleated cell counts were estimated from reference gene primer amplification. TCRdb's copy holds only in-frame clones and misses some; the assay was immunoSEQ multiplex PCR. V and J calls and clone size are copied from that table; D and trimming were computed from the DNA. The sample includes about 100,000 clones, 84% of them seen just once. V lost 1 base to trimming and J lost 4 bases, with 10 bases between them. The CDR3 sequence is 14 residues long. CDR1 is MDHEN, CDR2 SYDVKM, per germline. The rearrangement links TRBV28 to TRBJ1-2, with D tentatively TRBD1 (5 bases). This clonotype originated in a human donor in a cohort sampled during active COVID-19. The specimen was peripheral blood. CDR3 sequence: CASSLYQGFYGYTF. In DNA, the CDR3 is TGTGCCAGCAGTTTATATCAGGGTTTCTATGGCTACACCTTC.